The next 6 T cell receptor beta chains were all read from a single sample in a study of cytomegalovirus exposure and HLA in healthy donors (dated by TCRdb to 2017 to 2019). The receptor library was made with the immunoSEQ multiplex PCR assay. The multiplex PCR relied on a mix of 60 forward primers for TCR Vbeta segments and 13 reverse primers for TCR Jbeta segments. The source is immuneACCESS, and TCRdb retained only in-frame sequences with V and J called. Part of the clones is not carried over; for the studies checked, unresolved V genes explain less than half of this, and the remainder is unexplained. This sample comprises fewer than 200,000 clones, around 86% of them detected only once. The ten biggest clones cover roughly 1.9% of the sample. Sequencing was carried out using PBMCs. These receptors were taken from a human donor in good health.

This rearrangement joins TRBV5-1 to TRBJ1-1; TRBD1 might be the D (6 bases). Germline V gene lookup returns CDR1 SGHRS and CDR2 YFSETQ. The CDR3 sequence is 16 residues long. V was pared by 7 bases and J by 4 bases, with 23 bases between. The DNA for the CDR3 is TGCGCCAGCGCCTCAGGGGCTAGCACACGGAGCACTGAAGCTTTCTTT. It codes for CASASGASTRSTEAFF.

V gene TRBV19 combines with J gene TRBJ1-5; D is undetermined. The germline V and J ends were trimmed by 4 bases and 0 bases, with 13 bases remaining between them. The CDR3 loop spans 16 amino acids. Germline V gene lookup returns CDR1 LNHDA and CDR2 SQIVND (reference sequence). CDR3 loop: CASSTEGSYSNQPQHF. CDR3 in DNA: TGTGCCAGTAGTACTGAGGGCAGCTATAGCAATCAGCCCCAGCATTTT. Using reference TRBV19 and TRBJ1-5 for the parts outside the CDR3, the full variable domain is DGGITQSPKYLFRKEGQNVTLSCEQNLNHDAMYWYRQDPGQGLRLIYYSQIVNDFQKGDIAEGYSVSREKKESFPLTVTSAQKNPTAFYLCASSTEGSYSNQPQHFGDGTRLSIL.

This clone turned up a few times. The V and J genes are TRBV28 and TRBJ2-5, with 7 bases identical to TRBD2. The CDR3 sequence is 13 residues long. After removal of 9 bases from V and 5 bases from J, the junction contained 9 bases not matched to a gene. Germline V gene data show CDR1 as MDHEN and CDR2 as SYDVKM. The CDR3 nucleotides read TGTGCCAGTCGGGGGGTGGGGTTGGAGACCCAGTACTTC. It yields the protein CASRGVGLETQYF.

J is TRBJ2-7 and V is TRBV7-8, with TRBD2 identical over 8 bases. The germline CDR1 and CDR2 sequences are SGHVS and FQNEAQ. The CDR3 covers 16 residues. With V trimmed by 4 bases and J by 4 bases, 12 bases remained unmatched. CDR3 coding DNA: TGTGCCAGCAGCTCCAAAAGAGCGGGGGTGGTGTACGAGCAGTACTTC. It translates to CASSSKRAGVVYEQYF.

The J gene is TRBJ2-3, the V gene TRBV4-1; the match to TRBD1 covers 9 bases. V dropped 0 bases and J dropped 5; count of bases not matched to a gene: 9. This CDR3 is 17 amino acids long. Germline CDR1 and CDR2: MGHRA and YSYEKL. CDR3 sequence (DNA): TGCGCCAGCAGCCAAGAAGGGACAGGGAGTATAATAGATACGCAGTATTTT. This codes for CASSQEGTGSIIDTQYF.

This chain's CDR3 is CASSLGGQGDQPQHF. As DNA, the CDR3 is TGTGCCAGCAGCCTAGGTGGTCAGGGTGATCAGCCCCAGCATTTT. This chain uses TRBV5-4 with TRBJ1-5; D might be TRBD1 (5 bases). The CDR3 is 15 residues long. The V gene lost 4 bases and the J gene lost 5 bases, with 16 bases spanning the gap. The germline gives CDR1 SGHNT, CDR2 YYREEE (reference sequence).